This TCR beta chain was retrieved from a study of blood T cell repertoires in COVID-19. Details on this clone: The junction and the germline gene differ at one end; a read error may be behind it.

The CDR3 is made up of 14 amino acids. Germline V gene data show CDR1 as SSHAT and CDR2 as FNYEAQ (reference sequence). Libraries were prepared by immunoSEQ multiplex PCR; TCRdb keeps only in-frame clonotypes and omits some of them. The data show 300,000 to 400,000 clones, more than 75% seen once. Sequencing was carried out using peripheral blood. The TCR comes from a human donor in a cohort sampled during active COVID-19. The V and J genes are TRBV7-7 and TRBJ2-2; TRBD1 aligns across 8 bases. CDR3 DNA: TGTGCTAGCAGCCTCCGACAGGGGTCCGGGGAGCTGTTTTTT. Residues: CASSLRQGSGELFF. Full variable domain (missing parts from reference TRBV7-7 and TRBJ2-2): GAGVSQSPRYKVTKRGQDVTLRCDPISSHATLYWYQQALGQGPEFLTYFNYEAQPDKSGLPSDRFSAERPEGSISTLTIQRTEQRDSAMYRCASSLRQGSGELFFGEGSRLTVL.